These T cell receptor beta chains were read from a single sample in a study of cytomegalovirus exposure and HLA in healthy donors. The repertoire was sequenced with immunoSEQ multiplex PCR; TCRdb's copy has only in-frame clones and lacks some. The sample has 150,000 to 200,000 clones; less than 80% are singletons. Sequencing used PBMCs. Receptor source: a man between 18 and 29 years old in good health and CMV-seronegative. Each CDR3 is given with its conserved first and last residue. A D gene is named only where the DNA matches it firmly. Size tells how often a clone was seen (once, few, many) or the class of an expanded clone, and some rows leave it out.

TRBV2	TRBJ2-3	once	-	CASTTTSGKGTQYF	TGTGCCAGCACGACTACCTCGGGAAAGGGTACGCAGTATTTT
TRBV7-2	TRBJ2-1	-	TRBD2	CASSPQGLAGVYNEQFF	TGTGCCAGCAGCCCCCAGGGACTAGCGGGAGTATACAATGAGCAGTTCTTC
TRBV2	TRBJ1-6	-	-	CASTLRWGPSQSPLHF	TGTGCCAGCACCCTACGGTGGGGCCCCTCCCAATCACCCCTCCACTTT
TRBV6-5	TRBJ2-7	-	-	CASSYLTSSNSYEQYF	TGTGCCAGCAGTTATCTTACTTCCTCTAACTCCTACGAGCAGTACTTC
TRBV27	TRBJ2-7	-	TRBD2	CASSPRTSGFTSVQYF	TGTGCCAGCAGTCCCCGGACTAGCGGTTTCACTTCGGTGCAGTACTTC
TRBV7-2	TRBJ1-5	few	-	CASSLARGNQPQHF	TGTGCCAGCAGCTTAGCGAGGGGGAATCAGCCCCAGCATTTT
TRBV7-9	TRBJ1-1	-	-	CASSLGSRFPPPQAFF	TGTGCCAGCAGCTTGGGTAGCCGATTCCCCCCACCTCAAGCTTTCTTT
TRBV5-1	TRBJ2-7	-	TRBD1	CASSFWDSQNYEQYF	TGCGCCAGCAGTTTTTGGGACAGTCAAAACTACGAGCAGTACTTC
TRBV5-1	TRBJ2-7	few	-	CASSRGGQPTYEQYF	TGCGCCAGCAGCCGGGGGGGACAGCCTACCTACGAGCAGTACTTC
TRBV7-2	TRBJ1-4	-	-	CASSLGLGATNEKLFF	TGTGCCAGCAGCTTGGGATTGGGAGCAACTAATGAAAAACTGTTTTTT
TRBV6-5	TRBJ2-7	-	TRBD1	CASSYGGQYEQYF	TGTGCCAGCAGTTACGGGGGACAGTACGAGCAGTACTTC
TRBV7-2	TRBJ2-2	-	-	CASSLGGVFTGELFF	TGTGCCAGCAGCTTAGGGGGGGTTTTCACCGGGGAGCTGTTTTTT
TRBV6-5	TRBJ2-7	-	-	CASSYTFSSYEQYF	TGTGCCAGCAGTTACACTTTTAGCTCCTACGAGCAGTACTTC
TRBV7-9	TRBJ1-2	-	-	CASSPAAGVPNYGYTF	TGTGCCAGCAGCCCAGCCGCCGGGGTCCCTAACTATGGCTACACCTTC
TRBV5-1	TRBJ2-7	-	-	CASSLGLTYEQYF	TGCGCCAGCAGCTTGGGCCTAACCTACGAGCAGTACTTC
TRBV6-6	TRBJ2-7	-	TRBD1	CASRQPGQGIYEQYF	TGTGCCAGCAGACAACCGGGACAGGGGATCTACGAGCAGTACTTC
TRBV9	TRBJ2-2	-	-	CASSVGQANTGELFF	TGTGCCAGCAGCGTAGGGCAGGCTAACACCGGGGAGCTGTTTTTT